The rows below give T cell receptor beta chains drawn from one sample of a study of immune evolution from preneoplasia to lung adenocarcinoma. Libraries were prepared by immunoSEQ multiplex PCR; TCRdb keeps only in-frame clonotypes and omits some of them. The table shows 9,000 to 13,000 clones, with 75% to 85% occurring only once. The sample taken for sequencing was FFPE minimally invasive lung adenocarcinoma tissue. Receptor source: a person between 65 and 79 years old with lung adenocarcinoma. Each CDR3 is given with its conserved first and last residue. Each record gives: clone size, D gene, CDR3 length, J gene, V gene, CDR3 DNA, CDR3 protein. D genes are given only for firm matches. Some rows have no size entry. The others give once, few or many, or a class for an expanded clone.

>NA|NA|15|TRBJ2-1|TRBV9
TGTGCCAGCAGCGTCGGCGGGGGCCAAGGGAATGAGCAGTTCTTC
CASSVGGGQGNEQFF
>NA|NA|16|TRBJ2-3|TRBV9
TGTGCCAGCAGCGCTCTTGGGGGCGCCGGCACAGATACGCAGTATTTT
CASSALGGAGTDTQYF
>NA|NA|14|TRBJ2-2|TRBV12-5
TGTGCTAGTGGTCGTGGGGTAAACACCGGGGAGCTGTTTTTT
CASGRGVNTGELFF
>once|TRBD1|15|TRBJ2-5|TRBV29-1
TGCAGCGTGCGCCGGGACAGGGGTGAACAAGAGACCCAGTACTTC
CSVRRDRGEQETQYF
>medium-sized|NA|13|TRBJ2-3|TRBV6-4
TGTGCCAGCAGTGACAGGGAAACAGATACGCAGTATTTT
CASSDRETDTQYF
>few|NA|14|TRBJ1-5|TRBV4-1
TGCGCCAGCAGCCAGAACACGGCCGGACAGCCCCAGCATTTT
CASSQNTAGQPQHF
>NA|TRBD1|15|TRBJ2-7|TRBV5-1
TGCGCCAGCAGCTTGGAACCAGGGGGCGGGTACGAGCAGTACTTC
CASSLEPGGGYEQYF
>NA|NA|10|TRBJ1-1|TRBV29-1
TGCAGCGTTCGCCACACTGAAGCTTTCTTT
CSVRHTEAFF
>NA|NA|15|TRBJ1-5|TRBV11-2
TGTGCCAGCAGCTTAGAAGGACAGTACAATCAGCCCCAGCATTTT
CASSLEGQYNQPQHF
>NA|NA|15|TRBJ1-4|TRBV5-8
TGTGCCAGCAGCTTTTTTCGGGGAGCTAATGAAAAACTGTTTTTT
CASSFFRGANEKLFF
>once|NA|12|TRBJ1-2|TRBV4-1
TGCGCCAGCAGCCAGGACCGCTATGGCTACACCTTC
CASSQDRYGYTF
>NA|NA|17|TRBJ1-3|TRBV19
TGTGCCAGTAGTATAAGGGGGACAACCTCCTCTGGAAACACCATATATTTT
CASSIRGTTSSGNTIYF
>NA|TRBD1|15|TRBJ2-7|TRBV15
TGTGCCACCAGCAGAGTAAGACAGGGGCCCTACGAGCAGTACTTC
CATSRVRQGPYEQYF
>NA|TRBD2|15|TRBJ2-1|TRBV29-1
TGCAGCGTTGAGTTAAGCGGGAGCTCCTACAATGAGCAGTTCTTC
CSVELSGSSYNEQFF